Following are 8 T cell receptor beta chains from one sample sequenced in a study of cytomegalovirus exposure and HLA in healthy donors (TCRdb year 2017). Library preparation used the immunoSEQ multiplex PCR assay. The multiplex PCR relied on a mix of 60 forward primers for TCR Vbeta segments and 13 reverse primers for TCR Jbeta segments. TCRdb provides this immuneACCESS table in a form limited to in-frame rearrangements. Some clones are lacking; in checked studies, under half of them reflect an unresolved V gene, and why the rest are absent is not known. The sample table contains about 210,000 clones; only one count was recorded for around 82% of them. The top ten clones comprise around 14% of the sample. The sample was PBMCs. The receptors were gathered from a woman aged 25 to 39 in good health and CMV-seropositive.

The CDR3 bases are TGTGCCAGTAGGATTAGCGGGGGGGAAAACATTCAGTACTTC. This encodes CASRISGGENIQYF. J is TRBJ2-4 and V is TRBV19; 11 bases fit TRBD2. CDR1 LNHDA and CDR2 SQIVND come from the germline V gene (reference sequence). The junction had 3 bases not matched to a gene; V was cut back by 6 bases and J by 5 bases. The CDR3 has 14 residues.

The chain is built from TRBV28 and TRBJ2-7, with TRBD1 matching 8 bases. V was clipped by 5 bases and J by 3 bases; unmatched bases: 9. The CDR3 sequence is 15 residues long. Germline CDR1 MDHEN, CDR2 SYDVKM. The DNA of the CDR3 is TGTGCCAGCAGTCCCCCCGGGACAGGTGGCTACGAGCAGTACTTC. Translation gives CASSPPGTGGYEQYF.

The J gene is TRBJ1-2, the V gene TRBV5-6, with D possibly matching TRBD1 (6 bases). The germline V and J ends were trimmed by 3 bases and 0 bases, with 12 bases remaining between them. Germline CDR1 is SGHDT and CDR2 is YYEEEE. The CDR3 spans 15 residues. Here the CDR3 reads CASSSTQGTNYGYTF. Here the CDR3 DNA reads TGTGCCAGCAGCTCGACGCAGGGGACTAACTATGGCTACACCTTC. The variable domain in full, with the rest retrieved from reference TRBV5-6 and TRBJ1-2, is DAGVTQSPTHLIKTRGQQVTLRCSPKSGHDTVSWYQQALGQGPQFIFQYYEEEERQRGNFPDRFSGHQFPNYSSELNVNALLLGDSALYLCASSSTQGTNYGYTFGSGTRLTVV.

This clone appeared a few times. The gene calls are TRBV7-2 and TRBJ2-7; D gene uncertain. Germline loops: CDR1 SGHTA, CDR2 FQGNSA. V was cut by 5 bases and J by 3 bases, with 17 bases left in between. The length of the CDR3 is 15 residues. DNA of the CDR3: TGTGCCAGCAGCCAATCCGGGTCGCCGCACTACGAGCAGTACTTC. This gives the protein CASSQSGSPHYEQYF.

DNA of the CDR3: TGTGCCAGCTCACGTCCGGAGGGTAATTCACCCCTCCACTTT. This encodes CASSRPEGNSPLHF. The genes are TRBV18 and TRBJ1-6; D gene uncertain. The CDR3 loop spans 14 amino acids. Trimming stripped 4 bases from V and 6 bases from J, with 10 bases between. CDR1 is KGHSH and CDR2 is LQKENI in the germline V gene.

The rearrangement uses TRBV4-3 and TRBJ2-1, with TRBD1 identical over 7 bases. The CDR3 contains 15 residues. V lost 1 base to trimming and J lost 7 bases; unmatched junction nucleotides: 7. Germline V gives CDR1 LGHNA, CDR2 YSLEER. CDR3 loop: CASSQGGTDQNEQFF. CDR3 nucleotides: TGCGCCAGCAGCCAAGGAGGGACAGATCAGAATGAGCAGTTCTTC.

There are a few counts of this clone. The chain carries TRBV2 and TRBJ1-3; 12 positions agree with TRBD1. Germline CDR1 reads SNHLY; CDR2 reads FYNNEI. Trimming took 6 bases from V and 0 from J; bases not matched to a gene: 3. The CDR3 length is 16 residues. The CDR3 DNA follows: TGTGCCAGCAGGGGACAGGGGGCCCACTCTGGAAACACCATATATTTT. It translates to CASRGQGAHSGNTIYF. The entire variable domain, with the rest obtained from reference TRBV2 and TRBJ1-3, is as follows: EPEVTQTPSHQVTQMGQEVILRCVPISNHLYFYWYRQILGQKVEFLVSFYNNEISEKSEIFDDQFSVERPDGSNFTLKIRSTKLEDSAMYFCASRGQGAHSGNTIYFGEGSWLTVV.

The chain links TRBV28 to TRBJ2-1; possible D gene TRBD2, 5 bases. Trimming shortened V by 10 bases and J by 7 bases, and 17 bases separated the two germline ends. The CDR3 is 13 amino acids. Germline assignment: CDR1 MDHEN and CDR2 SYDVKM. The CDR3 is CAMMPAGGNEQFF. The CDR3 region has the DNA TGTGCCATGATGCCTGCTGGAGGAAATGAGCAGTTCTTC.